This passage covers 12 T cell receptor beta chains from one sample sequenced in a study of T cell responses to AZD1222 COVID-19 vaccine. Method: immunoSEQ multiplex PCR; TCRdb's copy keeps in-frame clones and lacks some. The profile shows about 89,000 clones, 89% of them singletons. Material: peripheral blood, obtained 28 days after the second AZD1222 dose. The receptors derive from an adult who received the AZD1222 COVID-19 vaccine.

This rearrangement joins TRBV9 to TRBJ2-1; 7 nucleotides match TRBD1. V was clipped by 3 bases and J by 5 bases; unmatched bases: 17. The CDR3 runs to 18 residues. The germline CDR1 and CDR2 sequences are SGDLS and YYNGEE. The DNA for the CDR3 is TGTGCCAGCAGCGCCCGCACACAGGGGCTCTGGCAAAACAATGAGCAGTTCTTC. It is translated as CASSARTQGLWQNNEQFF.

The CDR3 loop reads CATTPARDREEPQHF. CDR3 in DNA: TGTGCCACAACCCCCGCGAGGGACAGGGAGGAGCCCCAGCATTTT. The chain couples TRBV28 to TRBJ1-5, with 9 bases aligning to TRBD1. Germline values: CDR1 MDHEN, CDR2 SYDVKM. The junction had 15 bases not matched to a gene; V was cut back by 10 bases and J by 8 bases. The CDR3 spans 15 residues. The whole variable domain, remainder taken from reference TRBV28 and TRBJ1-5, is DVKVTQSSRYLVKRTGEKVFLECVQDMDHENMFWYRQDPGLGLRLIYFSYDVKMKEKGDIPEGYSVSREKKERFSLILESASTNQTSMYLCATTPARDREEPQHFGDGTRLSIL.

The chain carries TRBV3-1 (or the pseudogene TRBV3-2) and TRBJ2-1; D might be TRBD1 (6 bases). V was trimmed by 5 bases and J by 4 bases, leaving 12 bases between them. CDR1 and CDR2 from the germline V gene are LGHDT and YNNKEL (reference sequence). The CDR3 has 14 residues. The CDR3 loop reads CASSTTGYYNEQFF. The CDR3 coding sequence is TGTGCCAGCAGCACCACAGGGTATTACAATGAGCAGTTCTTC.

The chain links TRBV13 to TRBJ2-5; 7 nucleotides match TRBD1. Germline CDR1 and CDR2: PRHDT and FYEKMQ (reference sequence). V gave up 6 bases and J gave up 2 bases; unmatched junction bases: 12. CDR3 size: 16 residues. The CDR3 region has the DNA TGTGCCAGCAGACCCCCTAAGGGGGCTTATCAAGAGACCCAGTACTTC. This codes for CASRPPKGAYQETQYF.

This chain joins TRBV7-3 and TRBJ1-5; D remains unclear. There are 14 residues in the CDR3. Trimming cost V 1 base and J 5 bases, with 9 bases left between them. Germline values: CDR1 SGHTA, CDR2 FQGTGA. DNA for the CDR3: TGTGCCAGCAGCTTAATCGTACCTGATCAGCCCCAGCATTTT. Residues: CASSLIVPDQPQHF.

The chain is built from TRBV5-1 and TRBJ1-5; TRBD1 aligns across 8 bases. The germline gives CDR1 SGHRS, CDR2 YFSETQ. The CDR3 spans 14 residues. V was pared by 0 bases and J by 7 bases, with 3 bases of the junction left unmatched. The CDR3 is CASSLDRGEQPQHF. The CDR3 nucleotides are TGCGCCAGCAGCTTGGACAGGGGGGAACAGCCCCAGCATTTT.

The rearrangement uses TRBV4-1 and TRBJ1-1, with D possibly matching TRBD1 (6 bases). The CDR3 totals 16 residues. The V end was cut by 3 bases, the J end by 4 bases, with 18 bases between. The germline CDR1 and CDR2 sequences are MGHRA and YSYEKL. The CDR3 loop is CASSQGGGKGTTEAFF. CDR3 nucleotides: TGCGCCAGCAGCCAGGGGGGCGGAAAGGGGACCACTGAAGCTTTCTTT.

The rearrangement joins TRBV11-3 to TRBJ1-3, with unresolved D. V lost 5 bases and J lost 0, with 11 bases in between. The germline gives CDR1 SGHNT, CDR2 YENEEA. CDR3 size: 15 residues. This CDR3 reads CASSPDAASGNTIYF. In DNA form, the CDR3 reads TGTGCCAGCAGCCCAGATGCGGCCTCTGGAAACACCATATATTTT.

The CDR3 DNA follows: TGCGCCAGCAGCCTCGACAGTATCTTTACTTTCTTT. Translating it yields CASSLDSIFTFF. The rearrangement links TRBV5-1 to TRBJ1-1; TRBD1 might be the D (5 bases). Germline CDR1 reads SGHRS; CDR2 reads YFSETQ. Trimming stripped 4 bases from V and 12 bases from J, with 16 bases between. This CDR3 is 12 amino acids long.

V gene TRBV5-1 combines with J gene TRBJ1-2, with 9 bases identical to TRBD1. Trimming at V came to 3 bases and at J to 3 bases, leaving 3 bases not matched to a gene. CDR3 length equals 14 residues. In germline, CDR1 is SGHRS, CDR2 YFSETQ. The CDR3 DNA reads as TGCGCCAGCAGCTCCGGGACAGGGTACTATGGCTACACCTTC. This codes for CASSSGTGYYGYTF.

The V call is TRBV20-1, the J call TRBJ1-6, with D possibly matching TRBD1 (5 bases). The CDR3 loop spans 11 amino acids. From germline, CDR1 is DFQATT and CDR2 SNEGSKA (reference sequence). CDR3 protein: CRPLQVSPLHF. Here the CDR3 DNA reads TGCAGGCCTCTACAGGTTTCACCCCTCCACTTT.

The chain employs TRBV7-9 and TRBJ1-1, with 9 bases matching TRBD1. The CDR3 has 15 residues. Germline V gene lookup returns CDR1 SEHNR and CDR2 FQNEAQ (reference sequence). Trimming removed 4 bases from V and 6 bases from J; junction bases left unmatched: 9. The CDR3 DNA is TGTGCCAGCAGCTCACCACAGGGGGCTCGCGCTGAAGCTTTCTTT. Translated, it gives CASSSPQGARAEAFF.